One and the same sample provided the 26 T cell receptor beta chains below, sequenced in a study of radiation and T cells in renal cell carcinoma (dated by TCRdb to about 2020). Per the publication, the time point label means: blood 4 weeks post-SBRT, at nephrectomy. The treatment or condition label, read with the paper, signifies: 15 Gy SBRT to primary tumor, nephrectomy 4 weeks later. Library creation used the immunoSEQ multiplex PCR assay. The clones in this table, taken by TCRdb from immuneACCESS, are in-frame only. Not every clone is retained; where verified, under half of the shortfall comes from an unresolved V gene, and the cause of the rest is unknown. The sample table lists 130,000 to 150,000 clones, about 88% of them with a count of one. The ten largest clones represent 15% to 20% of the sample. The sequencing used blood, collected from a patient whose treatment included radiotherapy and nephrectomy. These receptor sequences come from a woman in her fifties or sixties with renal cell carcinoma.

The chain carries TRBV28 and TRBJ2-4; TRBD1 matches 7 bases. Germline trimming cut 3 bases from V and 1 base from J; bases unmatched to any gene: 3. Germline CDR1 reads MDHEN; CDR2 reads SYDVKM. The CDR3 is 15 amino acids. The chain's CDR3 is CASSLPTGAKNIQYF. The CDR3 DNA reads as TGTGCCAGCAGTTTGCCGACAGGGGCCAAAAACATTCAGTACTTC.

The V and J genes are TRBV19 and TRBJ1-1; D is unresolved. Per the germline V gene, CDR1 is LNHDA and CDR2 is SQIVND (reference sequence). The CDR3 is 15 amino acids. The V end was cut by 4 bases, the J end by 1 base, with 13 bases between. CDR3 amino acids: CASSTLPSKNTEAFF. The DNA for the CDR3 is TGTGCCAGTAGTACCCTCCCCTCAAAGAACACTGAAGCTTTCTTT.

The V gene is TRBV18, the J gene TRBJ2-1, with D unresolved. The CDR3 has 13 residues. V was pared by 6 bases and J by 5 bases, with 11 bases between. Per germline, CDR1 KGHSH and CDR2 LQKENI. The CDR3 DNA is TGTGCCAGCTCCCTATCTAAGAACAATGAGCAGTTCTTC. Translated: CASSLSKNNEQFF.

The chain is built from TRBV5-5 and TRBJ2-5; 8 nucleotides agree with TRBD2. This CDR3 is 16 amino acids long. Germline assignment: CDR1 SGHKS and CDR2 YYEKEE (reference sequence). V shed 4 bases and J 0 bases; nucleotides not matched to a gene: 8. CDR3 protein: CASSGLTSENQETQYF. For the CDR3, the DNA is TGTGCCAGCAGCGGGTTGACTAGCGAGAACCAAGAGACCCAGTACTTC.

The chain uses TRBV5-6 and TRBJ2-7; D may be TRBD2 (7 bases). The germline CDR1 and CDR2 sequences are SGHDT and YYEEEE. The V and J ends lost 2 bases and 6 bases respectively, with 12 bases between them. This CDR3 is 13 amino acids long. This CDR3 reads CASSFGGRSEQYF. CDR3 bases: TGTGCCAGCAGCTTCGGGGGGCGCAGCGAGCAGTACTTC.

The CDR3 loop reads CASSLDMVETQYF. The CDR3 DNA follows: TGTGCCAGCTCACTCGACATGGTAGAGACCCAGTACTTC. The chain links TRBV18 to TRBJ2-5; D not resolved. Germline CDR1 KGHSH, CDR2 LQKENI. The ends were cut back, 4 bases at V and 4 bases at J, with 10 bases in the middle. The CDR3 contains 13 residues. The full variable domain, with the rest looked up from reference TRBV18 and TRBJ2-5, is NAGVMQNPRHLVRRRGQEARLRCSPMKGHSHVYWYRQLPEEGLKFMVYLQKENIIDESGMPKERFSAEFPKEGPSILRIQQVVRGDSAAYFCASSLDMVETQYFGPGTRLLVL.

This sequence joins TRBV5-6 and TRBJ2-7, with 8 bases that match TRBD2. CDR1 is SGHDT and CDR2 is YYEEEE in the germline V gene. The CDR3 is 16 amino acids. Trimming cost V 4 bases and J 7 bases; bases outside gene matches: 16. In DNA form, the CDR3 reads TGTGCCAGCAGCCGGGCCGGGACTAGGAGAACTGGTGAGCAGTACTTC. This codes for CASSRAGTRRTGEQYF.

J is TRBJ2-3 and V is TRBV13, with 8 bases matching TRBD1. V lost 2 bases, J lost 8 bases, and 9 bases stayed unmatched. CDR3 length: 15 amino acids. Germline loops: CDR1 PRHDT, CDR2 FYEKMQ (reference sequence). The CDR3 DNA follows: TGTGCCAGCAGCTTACGGCAGGGGGCTTTCCCTACGCAGTATTTT. Residues: CASSLRQGAFPTQYF. The whole variable domain, remainder taken from reference TRBV13 and TRBJ2-3, is AAGVIQSPRHLIKEKRETATLKCYPIPRHDTVYWYQQGPGQDPQFLISFYEKMQSDKGSIPDRFSAQQFSDYHSELNMSSLELGDSALYFCASSLRQGAFPTQYFGPGTRLTVL.

The chain recombines TRBV11-2 with TRBJ2-2, with D uncertain. V lost 4 bases to trimming and J lost 3 bases, with 15 bases between them. The CDR3 spans 16 residues. Looked up from germline, CDR1 is SGHAT and CDR2 is FQNNGV. The CDR3 loop is CASSSNIQRHTGELFF. The DNA of the CDR3 is TGTGCCAGCAGCTCCAACATTCAGAGGCACACCGGGGAGCTGTTTTTT. Using reference TRBV11-2 and TRBJ2-2 for the parts outside the CDR3, the full variable domain is EAGVAQSPRYKIIEKRQSVAFWCNPISGHATLYWYQQILGQGPKLLIQFQNNGVVDDSQLPKDRFSAERLKGVDSTLKIQPAKLEDSAVYLCASSSNIQRHTGELFFGEGSRLTVL.

V and J are TRBV5-4 and TRBJ2-7, with TRBD1 matching 10 bases. The CDR3 sequence is 15 residues long. Germline CDR1 SGHNT, CDR2 YYREEE (reference sequence). After removal of 7 bases from V and 2 bases from J, the junction contained 9 bases not matched to a gene. CDR3 in amino acids: CASGKPGTGAYEQYF. CDR3 nucleotides: TGTGCCAGCGGCAAACCCGGGACAGGGGCCTACGAGCAGTACTTC.

The chain is built from TRBV27 and TRBJ2-1, with 7 bases matching TRBD1. The CDR3 covers 15 residues. Losses at the gene ends were 4 bases for V and 7 bases for J; bases not matched to a gene: 10. Germline values: CDR1 MNHEY, CDR2 SMNVEV (reference sequence). The CDR3 bases are TGTGCCAGCAGTTCCCGAGGGACAGTTCGGAATGAGCAGTTCTTC. Its translation: CASSSRGTVRNEQFF.

This clone was seen a few times. J is TRBJ1-1 and V is TRBV5-1; 7 bases are a match to TRBD1. CDR3 length: 13 amino acids. V lost 0 bases to trimming and J lost 7 bases; unmatched junction nucleotides: 3. The germline CDR1 and CDR2 sequences are SGHRS and YFSETQ. CDR3 bases: TGCGCCAGCAGCTTGGGGGGACAGCGTGAAGCTTTCTTT. Amino acid sequence: CASSLGGQREAFF. Drawing the rest from reference TRBV5-1 and TRBJ1-1, the complete variable domain is KAGVTQTPRYLIKTRGQQVTLSCSPISGHRSVSWYQQTPGQGLQFLFEYFSETQRNKGNFPGRFSGRQFSNSRSEMNVSTLELGDSALYLCASSLGGQREAFFGQGTRLTVV.

The chain has TRBV10-1 and TRBJ2-1; a possible D gene is TRBD2 (6 bases). This CDR3 has 14 residues. V was trimmed by 6 bases and J by 9 bases, leaving 18 bases between them. Germline V gives CDR1 WNHNN, CDR2 SYGVQD (reference sequence). The CDR3: CASRANVEGGEQFF. The CDR3 coding sequence is TGCGCCAGCAGAGCTAATGTTGAGGGAGGTGAGCAGTTCTTC.

This clone was seen a handful of times. The V and J genes are TRBV7-9 and TRBJ1-1; D is perhaps TRBD1 (5 bases). Trimming removed 0 bases from V and 2 bases from J, with 7 bases in between. Germline values: CDR1 SEHNR, CDR2 FQNEAQ (reference sequence). The CDR3 has 14 amino acids. In DNA form, the CDR3 reads TGTGCCAGCAGCTTAGCGGGGGTTAACACTGAAGCTTTCTTT. Its protein is CASSLAGVNTEAFF.

This chain joins TRBV7-2 and TRBJ1-4; 9 bases line up with TRBD1. This CDR3 is 14 amino acids long. J lost 6 bases, V lost 5 bases, and 4 bases had no gene match. Germline V gene data show CDR1 as SGHTA and CDR2 as FQGNSA. The CDR3: CASSQQGAYEKLFF. The CDR3 DNA reads TGTGCCAGCAGCCAACAGGGGGCGTATGAAAAACTGTTTTTT.

The chain joins TRBV5-4 to TRBJ2-2; 7 bases are a match to TRBD2. CDR1 SGHNT and CDR2 YYREEE come from the germline V gene (reference sequence). Unmatched junction bases numbered 3, after V lost 0 bases and J lost 1 base. The CDR3 totals 16 residues. CDR3 in amino acids: CASSLAPGGNTGELFF. CDR3 DNA: TGTGCCAGCAGCTTGGCCCCGGGAGGGAACACCGGGGAGCTGTTTTTT.

The chain recombines TRBV6-4 with TRBJ2-3; the match to TRBD2 covers 10 bases. J gave up 2 bases and V 6 bases, and 5 bases lay outside the gene matches. CDR1 and CDR2 (germline): MRHNA, SNTAGT. The CDR3 has 15 residues. CDR3 DNA sequence: TGTGCCAGCAGCTCTAGCGGGAGTAACACAGATACGCAGTATTTT. It is translated as CASSSSGSNTDTQYF.

This chain uses TRBV19 with TRBJ1-2, with a possible D match to TRBD1 (5 bases). CDR1 is LNHDA, CDR2 SQIVND, per germline (reference sequence). V was pared by 4 bases and J by 8 bases, with 20 bases between. The CDR3 is made up of 15 amino acids. In nucleotides, the CDR3 is TGTGCCAGTAGTAACCCGGGACCTTATTTAGTCGGCTACACCTTC. It specifies CASSNPGPYLVGYTF.

V usage is TRBV11-2 and J usage is TRBJ1-6; D unclear. This CDR3 comprises 15 residues. The germline V and J ends were trimmed by 5 bases and 4 bases, with 12 bases remaining between them. The germline V gene encodes CDR1 SGHAT and CDR2 FQNNGV. The CDR3 coding sequence is TGTGCCAGCAGCATAAGACAACGGTATAATTCACCCCTCCACTTT. Translated, it gives CASSIRQRYNSPLHF.

The chain combines TRBV28 with TRBJ1-1, with D possibly being TRBD1 (5 bases). Germline V CDR1 and CDR2: MDHEN, SYDVKM. V was pared by 5 bases and J by 11 bases, with 15 bases between. CDR3 length: 12 residues. The CDR3 is CASSPIGTKAFF. The CDR3 DNA reads as TGTGCCAGCAGTCCTATCGGGACTAAGGCTTTCTTT. Full variable domain (rest looked up from reference TRBV28 and TRBJ1-1): DVKVTQSSRYLVKRTGEKVFLECVQDMDHENMFWYRQDPGLGLRLIYFSYDVKMKEKGDIPEGYSVSREKKERFSLILESASTNQTSMYLCASSPIGTKAFFGQGTRLTVV.

This clone is a singleton in its sample. The V call is TRBV7-8, the J call TRBJ2-1; 10 positions match TRBD2. This CDR3 spans 16 amino acids. From germline, CDR1 is SGHVS and CDR2 FQNEAQ. The V and J ends lost 3 bases and 5 bases, in that order; junction bases with no gene match: 7. The CDR3 protein is CASSFSSGSVDNEQFF. The CDR3 nucleotides are TGTGCCAGCAGCTTTTCTAGCGGGAGTGTTGACAATGAGCAGTTCTTC. The whole variable domain, filled in from reference TRBV7-8 and TRBJ2-1, reads GAGVSQSPRYKVAKRGQDVALRCDPISGHVSLFWYQQALGQGPEFLTYFQNEAQLDKSGLPSDRFFAERPEGSVSTLKIQRTQQEDSAVYLCASSFSSGSVDNEQFFGPGTRLTVL.

The chain combines TRBV5-1 with TRBJ2-7; TRBD1 aligns across 9 bases. Germline CDR1 and CDR2: SGHRS and YFSETQ. There are 14 residues in the CDR3. J was trimmed by 7 bases and V by 2 bases; bases with no gene match: 7. CDR3 loop: CASSFTGGAREQYF. CDR3 coding DNA: TGCGCCAGCAGCTTTACAGGGGGCGCGAGGGAGCAGTACTTC. The variable domain in full, completed from reference TRBV5-1 and TRBJ2-7, reads KAGVTQTPRYLIKTRGQQVTLSCSPISGHRSVSWYQQTPGQGLQFLFEYFSETQRNKGNFPGRFSGRQFSNSRSEMNVSTLELGDSALYLCASSFTGGAREQYFGPGTRLTVT.

The chain has TRBV5-1 and TRBJ1-3; possibly TRBD1 for D (5 bases). The CDR3 has 13 residues. Trimming took off 4 bases at V and 8 bases at J, with 13 bases between the two ends. Germline values: CDR1 SGHRS, CDR2 YFSETQ. The CDR3 DNA follows: TGCGCCAGCAGCCCCGACCTCAGGGACACCATATATTTT. Protein sequence: CASSPDLRDTIYF.

This clone was seen more than once but under ten times. The chain has TRBV14 and TRBJ1-4; D not certain. CDR3 size: 17 residues. The V gene's germline CDR1 is SGHDN and CDR2 FVKESK. The V and J ends lost 4 bases and 0 bases respectively, with 15 bases between them. Here the CDR3 reads CASSLSLPTATNEKLFF. The CDR3 nucleotides are TGTGCCAGCAGCCTGTCGCTACCGACGGCAACTAATGAAAAACTGTTTTTT.

This sequence joins TRBV2 and TRBJ2-3; 10 positions agree with TRBD1. Germline CDR1 reads SNHLY; CDR2 reads FYNNEI. The J segment lost 0 bases and the V segment lost 6 bases, leaving 3 bases of the junction unmatched. This CDR3 comprises 15 residues. CDR3 amino acids: CASRGQGTSTDTQYF. The CDR3 region has the DNA TGTGCCAGCAGGGGACAGGGGACTAGCACAGATACGCAGTATTTT. Using reference TRBV2 and TRBJ2-3 for the parts outside the CDR3, the full variable domain is EPEVTQTPSHQVTQMGQEVILRCVPISNHLYFYWYRQILGQKVEFLVSFYNNEISEKSEIFDDQFSVERPDGSNFTLKIRSTKLEDSAMYFCASRGQGTSTDTQYFGPGTRLTVL.

The J gene is TRBJ1-5, the V gene TRBV6-5; 8 bases agree with TRBD1. The CDR3 sequence is 16 residues long. Losses at the gene ends were 4 bases for V and 1 base for J; bases not matched to a gene: 6. Germline CDR1 and CDR2: MNHEY and SVGAGI. CDR3 DNA sequence: TGTGCCAGCAGTTCGCACAGGGGGGCGAGCAATCAGCCCCAGCATTTT. Protein product: CASSSHRGASNQPQHF.